This TCR beta chain was sequenced in a study of blood T cell repertoires in COVID-19 (dated by TCRdb to 2018 to 2020). Some background on the complete study: Samples covering the acute and convalescent phases of COVID-19 were provided by collaborators in the United States, Italy and Spain. A de-identified subject ID, COVID-19 status, age in years and sex were almost always included in the sample metadata. HLA class I and class II types, where available, came from metadata supplied by the sample provider rather than from assay-based typing. The samples were drawn from the first 160 participants of the ongoing ImmuneRACE study and from about 1,200 subjects provided by 6 global collaborators. The prospective study material was composed of cDNA or gDNA derived from T cells, B-cell-depleted T cells, or PBMCs. Subjects who had been exposed to COVID-19, were actively infected with it, or had recovered from it provided the deeply sampled blood TCRbeta repertoires that made up the dataset. A freely available public database, intended as a resource for researchers studying the immune response to SARS-CoV-2, is where the repertoires were released.

General conclusions and limits of the study: How much clinical and demographic metadata was included differed by source and by participant, and the metadata was provided uncurated.

Counted from cysteine to phenylalanine, this CDR3 has 14 amino acids. The CDR3 DNA has 42 bases and is translated from base 1. The germline V gene (reference sequence) yields LNHNV for CDR1 and YYDKDF for CDR2. Unmatched junction bases come to 4, with V trimmed by 6 bases and J by 1 base. This clone was found once. Its cognate antigen has yet to be identified. The sample holds no much larger clone one base away, and base qualities are not on file. The sample carries other DNA sequences with the same CDR3. Whole blood was collected in K2EDTA tubes by collaborating institutions according to the institutions' own protocols. Collaborator samples were shipped for TCRbeta analysis as frozen whole blood, isolated PBMCs, or DNA extracted from either sample type. The immunoSEQ Assay, a bias-controlled multiplex PCR, was used to amplify TCRbeta CDR3 regions from genomic DNA. Regarding the original processing steps: The number of nucleated cells in each sample was estimated by amplification of reference gene primers within the assay. To quantify the absolute abundance of each unique TCRbeta CDR3 rearrangement, sequence reads were collapsed and filtered. For each sample, productive Simpson clonality was calculated by taking the square root of Simpson's diversity index across productive rearrangements. TCRdb obtained this table from immuneACCESS and retained in-frame rearrangements with V and J assigned. These tables miss some clones; where compared with another copy, unresolved V genes account for less than half of the shortfall, and the remainder is unexplained. V, J and clone size derive from that table, while D and trimming were established from the DNA sequence. Present in this sample are under 300,000 clones, 86% of which were seen just once. The biggest ten clones account for roughly 12% of the sample.

The chain was built from TRBV15 and TRBJ2-3, with 7 bases in between that match TRBD1. The sequenced sample was peripheral blood. This receptor was identified in a man older than 75 with acute or convalescent COVID-19. In nucleotide form, the sequence is TGTGCCACCAGTCGAACAGGGGGCACAGATACGCAGTATTTT. It translates to CATSRTGGTDTQYF.